The present TCR beta chain was sequenced within a study of technical replicates of blood from several donors. This table comes from immunoSEQ multiplex PCR, and its TCRdb copy is limited to in-frame clones, with some not included. This repertoire shows around 93,000 clones, about 95% found once; its top ten account for less than 0.35%. CDR1 and CDR2 (germline): MNHEY, SVGAGI. The CDR3 is 12 residues long. V lost 5 bases, J lost 4 bases, and 9 bases lay in between. Specimen: T cells isolated from PBMCs. The chain links TRBV6-5 to TRBJ2-7; D unresolved. The clonotype originates from a human donor in good health. CDR3 in amino acids: CASSSERYEQYF. In nucleotides, the CDR3 is TGTGCCAGCAGTAGCGAGAGGTACGAGCAGTACTTC.